Each of the 25 T cell receptor beta chains below was sequenced from the same sample in a study of tissue T cells after allogeneic stem cell transplantation. The method was immunoSEQ multiplex PCR; TCRdb's version includes in-frame clones alone and lacks a portion of them. The profile shows roughly 45,000 clones, 65% to 80% of them singletons. What was sequenced was sorted cells pooled from one or two spleens. These TCRs come from a pool of C57BL/6 mice in good health.

Of note for this clone: Genes and germline come from the mouse. The CDR3 end falls 1 residue outside the read, so it is completed with the germline J gene. The chain couples TRBV26 to TRBJ2-7, with D possibly being TRBD1 or TRBD2 (6 bases each). The CDR3 spans 11 residues. V lost 4 bases to trimming and J lost 7 bases, with 8 bases between them. Germline V gene data show CDR1 as KGHPV and CDR2 as FQNQEV (reference sequence). This CDR3 reads CASSRGGEQYF. Partial CDR3 DNA: TGTGCCAGCAGTCGAGGGGGGGAACAGTAC. Variable domain in full (rest from reference TRBV26 and TRBJ2-7): NSKVIQTPRYLVKGQGQKAKMRCIPEKGHPVVFWYQQNKNNEFKFLINFQNQEVLQQIDMTEKRFSAECPSNSPCSLEIQSSEAGDSALYLCASSRGGEQYFGPGTRLTVL.

Worth noting for this clone: The genes and germline here are from mouse. Read data end 1 residue before the CDR3 end; the end is taken from the germline J gene. Additional DNA sequences in this sample encode the identical CDR3. V and J are TRBV13-3 and TRBJ2-5; 8 positions agree with TRBD2. CDR1 NNHDY and CDR2 SYVADS come from the germline V gene. This CDR3 spans 12 amino acids. V shed 7 bases and J 3 bases; nucleotides not matched to a gene: 1. The CDR3 sequence is CASSGGQDTQYF. The DNA read from the CDR3 is TGTGCCAGCTCTGGGGGGCAAGACACCCAGTAC.

Points on this clone: Gene names are mouse gene names. The CDR3 end lies 1 residue beyond the end of the read and is filled in from the germline J gene. The chain links TRBV24 to TRBJ1-2; 9 nucleotides line up with TRBD1. The V gene's germline CDR1 is KGHTA and CDR2 FRNEEI. The length of the CDR3 is 14 residues. V trimming: 4 bases; J trimming: 3 bases; junction bases outside the gene matches: 3. The CDR3 loop reads CASSPQGADSDYTF. The sequenced part of the CDR3 DNA is TGTGCCAGCAGTCCACAGGGGGCAGACTCCGACTACACC.

Concerning this clone: The germline and genes are mouse ones. CDR3 sequence: CASSSPQSSQNTLYF. CDR3 DNA (partial): TGTGCCAGCAGTTCTCCTCAGTCTAGTCAAAACACCTTGTAC. V gene TRBV19 combines with J gene TRBJ2-4; unclear D gene. The CDR3 end lies 1 residue beyond the end of the read and is filled in from the germline J gene. The CDR3 loop spans 15 amino acids. CDR1 and CDR2 (germline): FNHDT, SITEND (reference sequence). V shed 4 bases and J shed 0 bases, with 12 bases lying between them. Looking up the rest from reference TRBV19 and TRBJ2-4 gives the full variable domain: GGIITQTPKFLIGQEGQKLTLKCQQNFNHDTMYWYRQDSGKGLRLIYYSITENDLQKGDLSEGYDASREKKSSFSLTVTSAQKNEMAVFLCASSSPQSSQNTLYFGAGTRLSVL.

With regard to this clone: Gene names follow the mouse nomenclature. Read sequence stops 1 residue before the CDR3 end, and the germline J gene provides the missing end. This chain links TRBV24 with TRBJ2-3, with D possibly being TRBD1 (6 bases). The CDR3 runs 15 residues. The germline V and J ends were trimmed by 5 bases and 0 bases, with 12 bases remaining between them. CDR1 is KGHTA and CDR2 is FRNEEI in the germline V gene. CDR3 DNA, as far as it was read: TGTGCCAGCAGTATCGGGACAACTAGTGCAGAAACGCTGTAT. Translating gives CASSIGTTSAETLY. The full CDR3 sequence reads CASSIGTTSAETLYF.

This clone has a single count. Gene names are the mouse ones. Read data end 1 residue before the CDR3 end; the end is taken from the germline J gene. The chain links TRBV26 to TRBJ2-5; 7 nucleotides match TRBD1. The CDR3 contains 14 residues. The V gene's germline CDR1 is KGHPV and CDR2 FQNQEV (reference sequence). Losses at the gene ends were 1 base for V and 2 bases for J; bases not matched to a gene: 0. The chain's CDR3 is CASSLYRGQDTQYF. CDR3 bases read: TGTGCCAGCAGTCTGTACAGGGGCCAAGACACCCAGTAC.

Regarding this clone: Genes here carry mouse names. The read halts 1 residue ahead of the CDR3 end, with the missing end drawn from the germline J gene. The rearrangement joins TRBV1 to TRBJ2-4; D possibly corresponds to TRBD1 (5 bases). In germline, CDR1 is NSQYPW, CDR2 LRSPGD (reference sequence). The CDR3 loop spans 15 amino acids. V was trimmed by 3 bases and J by 0 bases, leaving 10 bases between them. The CDR3 sequence is CTCSATRGSQNTLYF. The CDR3 bases that were read are TGCACCTGCAGTGCGACAAGGGGTAGTCAAAACACCTTGTAC. Looking up the rest from reference TRBV1 and TRBJ2-4 gives the full variable domain: VTLLEQNPRWRLVPRGQAVNLRCILKNSQYPWMSWYQQDLQKQLQWLFTLRSPGDKEVKSLPGADYLATRVTDTELRLQVANMSQGRTLYCTCSATRGSQNTLYFGAGTRLSVL.

Details on this clone: The germline and genes are mouse ones. With the read ending 1 residue before the CDR3 end, the germline J gene is used to fill in that end. The chain joins TRBV13-2 to TRBJ1-3, with no clear D. The V and J ends lost 1 base and 0 bases respectively, with 5 bases between them. CDR1 NNHNN and CDR2 SYGAGS come from the germline V gene (reference sequence). CDR3 size: 14 residues. CDR3 DNA (partial): TGTGCCAGCGGTGATACAGATTCTGGAAATACGCTCTAT. Its protein product is CASGDTDSGNTLY. In full, the CDR3 reads CASGDTDSGNTLYF.

This clone was found a few times. The listed genes are named as in mouse. With the read ending 1 residue before the CDR3 end, the germline J gene is used to fill in that end. The chain couples TRBV15 to TRBJ2-7; TRBD1 matches at 8 bases. There are 13 residues in the CDR3. Germline V lookup: CDR1 SGHND, CDR2 FRSKSL. V gave up 3 bases and J gave up 4 bases; unmatched junction bases: 2. CDR3 DNA (partial): TGTGCCAGCAGTTTTCAGGGGGCTTATGAACAGTAC. It is translated as CASSFQGAYEQY. The entire CDR3 reads CASSFQGAYEQYF.

A remark on this clone: Germline and genes here are mouse. The CDR3 end falls 1 residue outside the read, so it is completed with the germline J gene. V gene TRBV31 combines with J gene TRBJ1-3; D not certain. Trimming took off 0 bases at V and 0 bases at J, with 3 bases between the two ends. Germline CDR1 is GKSSPN and CDR2 is SITVG. The CDR3 is 13 residues long. CDR3 region: CAWSLNSGNTLYF. Partial CDR3 DNA: TGTGCCTGGAGTCTAAATTCTGGAAATACGCTCTAT.

This clone occurred once. Genes and germline come from the mouse. The read is 1 residue too short to cover the CDR3 end, so that end is filled in from the germline J gene. The chain is built from TRBV20 and TRBJ1-2, with no clear D. In germline, CDR1 is GFQATS, CDR2 STVNSAI. V gave up 2 bases and J gave up 0 bases, with 10 bases separating them. This CDR3 region has 14 residues. CDR3 in amino acids: CGARIRGANSDYTF. The part of the CDR3 DNA that was read is TGTGGTGCTAGGATCCGCGGGGCAAACTCCGACTACACC.

Worth noting for this clone: Gene names and germline match the mouse. The sequence runs out 1 residue before the end of the CDR3; the remainder is reconstructed from the germline J gene. This chain links TRBV13-3 with TRBJ2-7; TRBD2 agrees at 10 bases. CDR1 NNHDY and CDR2 SYVADS come from the germline V gene. V lost 3 bases, J lost 4 bases, and 1 base stayed unmatched. The CDR3 totals 13 residues. The CDR3 is CASSGGLGYEQYF. The DNA read from the CDR3 is TGTGCCAGCAGTGGGGGACTGGGGTATGAACAGTAC.

This clone showed up just a few times. The germline and genes are mouse ones. The read finishes 1 residue shy of the CDR3 end, and the germline J gene is used to complete it. This rearrangement joins TRBV19 to TRBJ1-3; D is unresolved. The CDR3 is 14 residues long. CDR1 is FNHDT, CDR2 SITEND, per germline (reference sequence). The V end lost 1 base, the J end lost 3 bases, and 8 bases lay between the germline ends. CDR3 in amino acids: CASSIRGNGNTLYF. CDR3 DNA, as far as it was read: TGTGCCAGCAGTATAAGAGGGAATGGAAATACGCTCTAT.

Comment on this clone: Genes and germline are mouse. The read terminates 1 residue ahead of where the CDR3 ends, so the germline J gene completes it. V usage is TRBV14 and J usage is TRBJ1-6; possible D gene TRBD1, 5 bases. TRBJ1-6 is an ORF; its function is uncertain. V gave up 0 bases and J gave up 7 bases, with 5 bases separating them. Germline CDR1 SGHDT, CDR2 FRDEAV. This CDR3 spans 13 amino acids. The CDR3 DNA, read in part, is TGTGCCAGCAGTTTCTCAGGGAATTCGCCCCTCTAC. Its protein product is CASSFSGNSPLY. The whole CDR3 sequence is CASSFSGNSPLYF.

This clone appeared a few times. The genes are named according to mouse. The read ends 1 residue shy of where the CDR3 ends; the end is completed using the germline J gene. Other nucleotide sequences in the sample specify the same CDR3. The V and J genes are TRBV14 and TRBJ1-4; D call uncertain. CDR3 size: 11 residues. Trimming left V 5 bases short and J 5 bases short, with 4 bases between. Germline CDR1 SGHDT, CDR2 FRDEAV. CDR3 residues: CASSRNERLFF. The covered CDR3 bases are TGTGCCAGCAGCCGGAACGAAAGATTATTT.

On this clone itself: Germline and genes: mouse. The read terminates 1 residue ahead of where the CDR3 ends, so the germline J gene completes it. The chain has TRBV13-1 and TRBJ2-7, with 9 nucleotides matching TRBD2. J gave up 3 bases and V 1 base, and 5 bases lay outside the gene matches. CDR3 size: 15 residues. The V gene's germline CDR1 is NSHNY and CDR2 SYGAGN. CDR3 bases read: TGTGCCAGCAGTGATACAACTGGGGGGATCTATGAACAGTAC. Amino acid sequence: CASSDTTGGIYEQY. The whole CDR3 sequence is CASSDTTGGIYEQYF.

As for this clone: Gene and germline names: mouse. The read ends 1 residue before the CDR3 terminus; that terminus is restored from the germline J gene. The chain couples TRBV5 to TRBJ2-3; 12 positions match TRBD2. CDR3 length equals 16 residues. Germline CDR1 LGHNA, CDR2 YNLKQL (reference sequence). V shed 4 bases, J shed 2 bases, and the junction held 4 bases outside the gene matches. CDR3 sequence: CASSPTGGATAETLYF. The sequenced CDR3 bases are TGTGCCAGCAGCCCGACTGGGGGGGCGACTGCAGAAACGCTGTAT.

A word on this clone: The germline and genes are mouse ones. The read terminates 1 residue before the CDR3 end, so the remaining end is supplied by the germline J gene. J is TRBJ2-7 and V is TRBV24; 11 bases are shared with TRBD2. CDR1 is KGHTA, CDR2 FRNEEI, per germline. Unmatched junction bases numbered 6, after V lost 4 bases and J lost 7 bases. This CDR3 has 14 amino acids. The CDR3 spells CASSPRTGGREQYF. The sequenced part of the CDR3 DNA is TGTGCCAGCAGTCCGAGGACTGGGGGGAGGGAACAGTAC.

Worth noting for this clone: Here the gene names and germline are mouse. The read ends 1 residue shy of where the CDR3 ends; the end is completed using the germline J gene. Other DNA sequences within the sample encode an identical CDR3. This chain joins TRBV16 and TRBJ1-4; 7 positions match TRBD1. The germline V gene encodes CDR1 SGHSA and CDR2 FRNQAP. CDR3 length: 15 amino acids. The ends lost 5 bases at V and 0 bases at J; junction bases unmatched: 3. The CDR3 DNA, read in part, is TGTGCAAGCAGCCTGGGACAGATTTCCAACGAAAGATTATTT. Residues: CASSLGQISNERLF. The CDR3 in its entirety is CASSLGQISNERLFF. The entire variable domain, with the rest obtained from reference TRBV16 and TRBJ1-4, is as follows: NAGVIQTPRHKVTGKGQEATLWCEPISGHSAVFWYRQTIVQGLEFLTYFRNQAPIDDSGMPKERFSAQMPNQSHSTLKIQSTQPQDSAVYLCASSLGQISNERLFFGHGTKLSVL.

Note on this clone: The genes are named according to mouse. The part of the CDR3 DNA that was read is TGTGGTGCTAGCACAGGGGAGGGCGAAAGATTATTT. It encodes CGASTGEGERLF. The full CDR3 is CGASTGEGERLFF. This chain uses TRBV20 with TRBJ1-4; 7 bases line up with TRBD1. The read is 1 residue too short to cover the CDR3 end, so that end is filled in from the germline J gene. V shed 3 bases and J 7 bases; nucleotides not matched to a gene: 5. Per the germline V gene, CDR1 is GFQATS and CDR2 is STVNSAI. The CDR3 extends over 13 amino acids. Drawing the rest from reference TRBV20 and TRBJ1-4, the complete variable domain is GALVYQYPRRTICKSGTSMRMECQAVGFQATSVAWYRQSPQKTFELIALSTVNSAIKYEQNFTQEKFPISHPNLSFSSMTVLNAYLEDRGLYLCGASTGEGERLFFGHGTKLSVL.

Of note for this clone: Here the gene names and germline are mouse. The read terminates 1 residue ahead of where the CDR3 ends, so the germline J gene completes it. This rearrangement joins TRBV13-1 to TRBJ2-3; 8 bases match TRBD1. V shed 4 bases and J 0 bases; nucleotides not matched to a gene: 1. This CDR3 comprises 14 residues. Looked up from germline, CDR1 is NSHNY and CDR2 is SYGAGN. The CDR3 is CASSHRGSAETLYF. CDR3 bases read: TGTGCCAGCAGTCACAGGGGGAGTGCAGAAACGCTGTAT.

About this clone: Mouse gene names and germline throughout. The read ends 1 residue early relative to the CDR3; the germline J gene fills the gap. This chain joins TRBV31 and TRBJ1-2; no firm D call. The V end was cut by 1 base, the J end by 0 bases, with 6 bases between. The CDR3 covers 13 residues. Germline V gene data show CDR1 as GKSSPN and CDR2 as SITVG. CDR3 sequence reads: CAWSRASNSDYTF. The DNA read from the CDR3 is TGTGCCTGGAGTCGGGCATCAAACTCCGACTACACC. Looking up the rest from reference TRBV31 and TRBJ1-2 gives the full variable domain: AQTIHQWPVAEIKAVGSPLSLGCTIKGKSSPNLYWYWQATGGTLQQLFYSITVGQVESVVQLNLSASRPKDDQFILSTEKLLLSHSGFYLCAWSRASNSDYTFGSGTRLLVI.

This clone was counted between two and nine times. The listed genes are named as in mouse. The CDR3 end falls 1 residue outside the read, so it is completed with the germline J gene. The J gene is TRBJ2-7, the V gene TRBV23; the D segment call TRBD2 is taken from the table without a DNA check. This CDR3 is built from 15 residues. The germline V gene encodes CDR1 KGHTA and CDR2 FQNQQP. CDR3 protein: CSSSQSWGGAYEQYF. The sequenced part of the CDR3 DNA is TGCTCCAGCAGTCAATCTTGGGGGGGCGCTTATGAACAGTAC. The entire variable domain, with the rest obtained from reference TRBV23 and TRBJ2-7, is as follows: DAAVTQKPRYLIKMKGQEAEMKCIPEKGHTAVFWYQQKQSKELKFLIYFQNQQPLDQIDMVKERFSAVCPSSSLCSLGIRTCEAEDSALYLCSSSQSWGGAYEQYFGPGTRLTVL.

On this clone itself: Gene names are mouse gene names. The CDR3 goes on 1 residue after the read ends, and that part is filled in from the germline J gene. The chain joins TRBV19 to TRBJ2-2; D is possibly TRBD2 (7 bases). Trimming cost V 0 bases and J 4 bases, with 10 bases left between them. Germline V CDR1 and CDR2: FNHDT, SITEND (reference sequence). This CDR3 has 15 residues. CDR3 sequence reads: CASSIGGAGTGQLYF. The covered CDR3 bases are TGTGCCAGCAGTATAGGGGGGGCTGGCACCGGGCAGCTCTAC.

Notes on this clone: Gene and germline names: mouse. The read ends 1 residue before the CDR3 terminus; that terminus is restored from the germline J gene. The genes are TRBV5 and TRBJ2-7; TRBD2 matches 9 bases. This CDR3 is built from 13 residues. Germline-derived CDR1 and CDR2 are LGHNA and YNLKQL (reference sequence). V shed 4 bases and J 4 bases; nucleotides not matched to a gene: 2. The CDR3 here is CASSPTGGYEQYF. The sequenced CDR3 bases are TGTGCCAGCAGCCCGACTGGGGGTTATGAACAGTAC.